Shown below are 12 T cell receptor beta chains from a single sample sequenced in a study of cytomegalovirus exposure and HLA in healthy donors. 60 Vbeta and 13 Jbeta primers were used in PCR. Method: immunoSEQ multiplex PCR; TCRdb's copy keeps in-frame clones and lacks some. The repertoire has about 180,000 clones, over 65% of them found once; the top ten carry roughly 1.6%. The material sequenced was PBMCs. All receptors derive from a man younger than 35 in good health and CMV-seronegative.

This chain joins TRBV29-1 and TRBJ2-5; perhaps TRBD1 as D (6 bases). Per germline, CDR1 SQVTM and CDR2 ANQGSEA. V gave up 7 bases and J gave up 2 bases, with 11 bases separating them. This CDR3 has 12 amino acids. The CDR3 DNA sequence: TGCAGCGGGCGACAGGCGCAAGAGACCCAGTACTTC. Its protein product is CSGRQAQETQYF.

This sequence joins TRBV18 and TRBJ2-5; 9 positions match TRBD1. CDR3 size: 14 residues. Trimming removed 3 bases from V and 3 bases from J; junction bases left unmatched: 2. Germline CDR1 KGHSH, CDR2 LQKENI. CDR3 DNA: TGTGCCAGCTCACCCAGGACAGGGGAAGAGACCCAGTACTTC. Its protein product is CASSPRTGEETQYF.

This clone came up a few times. The V gene is TRBV9, the J gene TRBJ2-1; no definite D call. Trimming shortened V by 0 bases and J by 0 bases, and 7 bases separated the two germline ends. The length of the CDR3 is 15 residues. Germline V gene sequence: CDR1 SGDLS, CDR2 YYNGEE. In DNA, the CDR3 is TGTGCCAGCAGCGTAGGCCTAAGCTCCTACAATGAGCAGTTCTTC. Protein: CASSVGLSSYNEQFF.

The chain joins TRBV28 to TRBJ2-7; TRBD1 matches at 8 bases. The CDR3 runs 17 residues. CDR1 MDHEN and CDR2 SYDVKM come from the germline V gene. Germline trimming cut 5 bases from V and 4 bases from J; bases unmatched to any gene: 16. In DNA, the CDR3 is TGTGCCAGCAGTCCTCCGGGGACAGGCAGGCTCCCTTACGAGCAGTACTTC. It yields the protein CASSPPGTGRLPYEQYF.

The chain links TRBV18 to TRBJ1-5; the D is unclear. The germline V gene encodes CDR1 KGHSH and CDR2 LQKENI. V lost 3 bases and J lost 11, with 14 bases in between. This CDR3 contains 13 residues. The CDR3 DNA follows: TGTGCCAGCTCACCCGCCGAGTCCGGGGCCCAGCATTTT. This codes for CASSPAESGAQHF.

This rearrangement joins TRBV7-9 to TRBJ1-6; D is uncertain. The V gene lost 5 bases and the J gene lost 8 bases, with 13 bases spanning the gap. This CDR3 spans 14 amino acids. Germline-derived CDR1 and CDR2 are SEHNR and FQNEAQ (reference sequence). DNA of the CDR3: TGTGCCAGCAGCCCCCGGCGGGGTGATTCACCCCTCCACTTT. Translation: CASSPRRGDSPLHF.

CDR3 coding DNA: TGTGCCAGCAGCCCCGACCAACAGGGATACTATGGCTACACCTTC. Translating gives CASSPDQQGYYGYTF. The genes are TRBV9 and TRBJ1-2, with a weak D call TRBD1 (6 bases). With 4 bases removed from V and 3 bases from J, the gap between germline ends came to 16 bases. This CDR3 comprises 15 residues. The germline CDR1 and CDR2 sequences are SGDLS and YYNGEE.

V is TRBV6-1 and J is TRBJ2-1, with 13 bases matching TRBD2. The CDR3 length is 17 residues. The V segment lost 1 base and the J segment 10 bases; nucleotides outside the gene matches: 10. Germline values: CDR1 MNHNS, CDR2 SASEGT. This CDR3 is CASSEEFLGLAGREQFF. CDR3 sequence (DNA): TGTGCCAGCAGTGAAGAATTTTTGGGACTAGCGGGACGAGAGCAGTTCTTC.

This chain uses TRBV5-1 with TRBJ1-1, with a weak D call TRBD1 (6 bases). Germline CDR1 reads SGHRS; CDR2 reads YFSETQ. Trimming stripped 4 bases from V and 3 bases from J, with 19 bases between. The CDR3 covers 16 residues. The CDR3 here is CASSTREQGYDTEAFF. CDR3 in DNA: TGCGCCAGCAGCACGCGAGAACAGGGTTATGACACTGAAGCTTTCTTT.

This clone showed up just a few times. The V and J genes are TRBV2 and TRBJ2-3, with TRBD1 identical over 8 bases. The CDR3 has 15 amino acids. CDR1 SNHLY and CDR2 FYNNEI come from the germline V gene. After removal of 4 bases from V and 10 bases from J, the junction contained 13 bases not matched to a gene. In DNA, the CDR3 is TGTGCCAGCAGTGCATTAGGACAGGGCAGTCCCGCGCAGTATTTT. Translating it yields CASSALGQGSPAQYF.

The chain recombines TRBV15 with TRBJ2-5; TRBD1 agrees at 9 bases. CDR1 is LNHNV, CDR2 YYDKDF, per germline (reference sequence). This CDR3 contains 15 residues. V lost 5 bases to trimming and J lost 5 bases; unmatched junction nucleotides: 9. In DNA, the CDR3 is TGTGCCACCAGCCCTGGACAGGGGTCGGGGGAGACCCAGTACTTC. It specifies CATSPGQGSGETQYF.

The chain has TRBV6-1 and TRBJ2-5; 9 nucleotides line up with TRBD2. CDR3 length: 14 residues. CDR1 and CDR2 (germline): MNHNS, SASEGT. The V and J ends lost 5 bases and 5 bases, in that order; junction bases with no gene match: 6. DNA of the CDR3: TGTGCCAGCAGTCGGCGGGGGGGCCAGGAGACCCAGTACTTC. Translation: CASSRRGGQETQYF.